This TCR beta chain was identified in a study of a mutant IDH1 vaccine in newly diagnosed glioma. Whole-study context: Patients received vaccination from 4-6 weeks after radiotherapy alone, or with temozolomide cycles.

Time point meaning: week 23, last vaccination. Each dose of the vaccine consisted of 300 ug of mutant IDH1 20-mer peptide, with topical imiquimod. The donors' diagnosis was new WHO grade 3 or 4 astrocytoma that was IDH1-mutant and ATRX-lost. Remarks on this clone: What it binds is not known.

The protocol was immunoSEQ multiplex PCR, while the TCRdb copy is restricted to in-frame clones and leaves out a portion. The profile shows tens of thousands of clones, roughly 85% of them singletons. The CDR3 is made up of 15 amino acids. Trimming removed 0 bases at V and 8 bases at J, with 13 bases between. CDR1 SGHVS and CDR2 FQNEAQ come from the germline V gene. This sequence was found in a man aged 25 to 40 with glioma. Some clones in this sample may be carry-over from other donors' samples. This chain uses TRBV7-8 with TRBJ2-2; D might be TRBD2 (5 bases). The sample in question was PBMCs, obtained from a glioma patient whose treatment included an IDH1 peptide vaccine. CDR3 protein: CASSLATSPPGELFF. The CDR3 DNA is TGTGCCAGCAGCTTAGCAACTAGTCCGCCGGGGGAGCTGTTTTTT.